This T cell receptor beta chain derives from a study of blood T cell repertoires in COVID-19. About the study: From T cells, B-cell-depleted T cells, or PBMCs came the material, which was cDNA or gDNA.

The CDR3 is 15 amino acids. CDR1 is SQVTM, CDR2 ANQGSEA, per germline. The J segment lost 2 bases and the V segment lost 6 bases, leaving 9 bases of the junction unmatched. The data were produced by immunoSEQ multiplex PCR, yet TCRdb's version contains in-frame clones alone and is incomplete. Here the sample spans approximately 250,000 clones, roughly 86% being singletons. The clonotype originates from a man between 35 and 55 years old with active or convalescent COVID-19. V gene TRBV29-1 combines with J gene TRBJ2-3; 9 bases map to TRBD2. The sequenced material came from peripheral blood. The CDR3 loop reads CSVLIAGESTDTQYF. In DNA, the CDR3 is TGCAGCGTGCTAATAGCGGGAGAGTCCACAGATACGCAGTATTTT.